The 9 T cell receptor beta chains below come from one sample, sequenced in a study of blood T cell repertoires in COVID-19. Sequencing was performed with immunoSEQ multiplex PCR; in TCRdb, only in-frame clones are kept and a portion is missing. Found here are 380,000 or so clones, approximately 86% of them singletons; the top ten hold about 7%. The material sequenced was peripheral blood. The receptors here all came from a woman in her sixties with COVID-19, enrolled during active disease.

The V and J genes are TRBV9 and TRBJ2-2, with D possibly being TRBD2 (6 bases). This CDR3 region has 15 residues. Trimming removed 0 bases from V and 1 base from J, with 7 bases in between. Germline CDR1 SGDLS, CDR2 YYNGEE. CDR3 sequence reads: CASSVGGKNTGELFF. In nucleotides, the CDR3 is TGTGCCAGCAGCGTAGGCGGGAAGAACACCGGGGAGCTGTTTTTT.

The J gene is TRBJ2-7, the V gene TRBV4-2, with 7 positions matching TRBD1. Germline CDR1 LGHNA, CDR2 YNFKEQ. There are 15 residues in the CDR3. V lost 3 bases, J lost 5 bases, and 10 bases stayed unmatched. The CDR3 sequence: CASSQRNRGLDEQYF. The CDR3, as DNA: TGTGCCAGCAGCCAGCGCAACAGGGGCCTTGACGAGCAGTACTTC.

The CDR3 loop is CASSLYGQGGGETQYF. The DNA for the CDR3 is TGTGCCAGCAGTTTATATGGGCAAGGGGGAGGGGAGACCCAGTACTTC. The rearrangement links TRBV27 to TRBJ2-5; D may be TRBD2 (7 bases). Trimming took off 1 base at V and 5 bases at J, with 17 bases between the two ends. Germline values: CDR1 MNHEY, CDR2 SMNVEV (reference sequence). The CDR3 sequence is 16 residues long.

The rearrangement joins TRBV5-5 to TRBJ1-2; 7 bases are shared with TRBD1. This CDR3 contains 15 residues. The V segment lost 2 bases and the J segment 1 base; nucleotides outside the gene matches: 5. Germline CDR1 SGHKS, CDR2 YYEKEE (reference sequence). The CDR3 is CASSLGTALNYGYTF. CDR3 sequence (DNA): TGTGCCAGCAGCTTAGGGACAGCCCTTAACTATGGCTACACCTTC.

The chain uses TRBV12-3 or TRBV12-4 and TRBJ1-5; D is unresolved. The CDR3 spans 13 residues. The V end was cut by 3 bases, the J end by 5 bases, with 8 bases between. The CDR3 here is CASSFENHQPQHF. The CDR3 bases are TGTGCCAGCAGTTTCGAGAACCATCAGCCCCAGCATTTT.

This chain links TRBV3-1 (or the pseudogene TRBV3-2) with TRBJ2-7; weak D call: TRBD2 (6 bases). Germline V gene sequence: CDR1 LGHDT, CDR2 YNNKEL (reference sequence). Trimming pared 1 base from V and 4 bases from J, leaving 17 bases between. The CDR3 loop spans 16 amino acids. Here the CDR3 DNA reads TGTGCCAGCAGCCAAGGAAATAGAATCCGGGAGTACGAGCAGTACTTC. It codes for CASSQGNRIREYEQYF.

The CDR3 DNA reads as TGTGCCAGCAGTAAAAGAGCGGGGGACGGGGAGCTGTTTTTT. This sequence encodes CASSKRAGDGELFF. V usage is TRBV7-6 and J usage is TRBJ2-2, with 8 bases identical to TRBD2. V was pared by 6 bases and J by 7 bases, with 7 bases of the junction left unmatched. The CDR3 is 14 residues long. CDR1 is SGHVS and CDR2 is FNYEAQ in the germline V gene.

This clone came up a few times. The chain combines TRBV30 with TRBJ2-3; possible D gene TRBD2, 6 bases. The CDR3 consists of 13 residues. Deletions cut 3 bases from V and 1 base from J, with 8 bases between. Germline lookup yields CDR1 GTSNPN and CDR2 SVGIG (reference sequence). CDR3 nucleotide sequence: TGTGCCTGGAGGGACTATCGCACAGATACGCAGTATTTT. Protein: CAWRDYRTDTQYF.

The chain combines TRBV27 with TRBJ1-1; D is perhaps TRBD1 (6 bases). CDR1 MNHEY and CDR2 SMNVEV come from the germline V gene (reference sequence). The V gene lost 5 bases and the J gene lost 1 base, with 11 bases spanning the gap. This CDR3 has 14 amino acids. This chain's CDR3 is CASSITGPNTEAFF. The CDR3 DNA reads as TGTGCCAGCAGTATAACAGGGCCGAACACTGAAGCTTTCTTT.